Shown below are 25 T cell receptor beta chains from a single sample sequenced in a study of regulatory T cells in long-lasting Graves disease. The sample's time point: persistent/refractory GD, antithyroid drugs over 5 years with positive TRAb. PBMC-extracted RNA yielded the TCR library. CDR3 regions were amplified by Arm-PCR using iRepertoire HTBI primers to build TCR beta libraries. TCRdb itself ran the multiplex PCR reads through MiXCR, one entry per CDR3 protein. The profile shows roughly 490,000 distinct CDR3 sequences, 20% to 25% of them singletons. This material consisted of peripheral blood mononuclear cells (PBMCs), taken when the disease was refractory, from a patient treated with antithyroid drugs. These receptors were obtained from a female donor with Graves disease.

This clonotype was observed at least ten times. This chain uses TRBV28 with TRBJ1-2, with D tentatively TRBD1 (6 bases). The germline CDR1 and CDR2 sequences are MDHEN and SYDVKM. V lost 6 bases and J 4 bases, leaving 12 bases between the germline ends. CDR3 length: 13 residues. The CDR3 is CASSPGVAYGYTF. As DNA, the CDR3 is TGTGCCAGCAGCCCAGGGGTCGCCTATGGCTACACCTTC.

This clonotype was observed a handful of times. The chain recombines TRBV7-2 with TRBJ2-5, with D possibly called TRBD1 or TRBD2 (5 bases each). This CDR3 spans 16 amino acids. Germline-derived CDR1 and CDR2 are SGHTA and FQGNSA. Trimming took 3 bases from V and 2 from J, leaving 16 bases between them. The CDR3 protein is CASSLAGAERQETQYF. The CDR3 bases are TGTGCCAGCAGCTTGGCCGGGGCAGAGAGGCAAGAGACCCAGTACTTC.

For this clonotype: A clone one base away is much larger, so this may be a read error. V is TRBV20-1 and J is TRBJ2-5, with TRBD2 as a possible D gene (6 bases). The CDR3 sequence is 15 residues long. Between the trimmed V and J ends, which lost 5 bases and 5 bases, there was a span of 21 bases. Germline lookup yields CDR1 DFQATT and CDR2 SNEGSKA (reference sequence). CDR3 DNA sequence: TGCAGTGCTGGGCCCCCTGGGACTTGGGGGGAGACCCAGTACTTC. Residues: CSAGPPGTWGETQYF.

The chain combines TRBV25-1 with TRBJ1-2; 7 bases are a match to TRBD1. This CDR3 is 15 amino acids long. Trimming took 6 bases from V and 5 from J; bases not matched to a gene: 12. Germline V lookup: CDR1 MGHDK, CDR2 SYGVNS. As DNA, the CDR3 is TGTGCCAGCAGACCATTAGGGACAGAGACTTATGGCTACACCTTC. Protein sequence: CASRPLGTETYGYTF.

This clonotype showed up just a few times. V usage is TRBV7-3 and J usage is TRBJ2-2; no reliable D call. Germline V lookup: CDR1 SGHTA, CDR2 FQGTGA. The CDR3 extends over 14 amino acids. The V end was cut by 3 bases, the J end by 0 bases, with 5 bases between. CDR3 nucleotides: TGTGCCAGCAGCTTCACAGCGAACACCGGGGAGCTGTTTTTT. Its protein product is CASSFTANTGELFF.

The table lists this clonotype with many counts. The chain joins TRBV7-2 to TRBJ2-7; 9 bases map to TRBD2. The CDR3 length is 14 residues. Trimming removed 3 bases from V and 3 bases from J; junction bases left unmatched: 3. The germline V gene has CDR1 SGHTA and CDR2 FQGNSA. The CDR3 bases are TGTGCCAGCAGCTTTATAGCGGGAGTCTACGAGCAGTACTTC. Its protein is CASSFIAGVYEQYF.

This clonotype has more than one count but fewer than ten. The chain joins TRBV20-1 to TRBJ1-1; D is possibly TRBD1 (5 bases). The V end lost 4 bases, the J end lost 10 bases, and 19 bases lay between the germline ends. The CDR3 sequence is 13 residues long. CDR1 is DFQATT, CDR2 SNEGSKA, per germline (reference sequence). The CDR3 is CSAIKSDGGRAFF. The CDR3, as DNA: TGCAGTGCTATAAAATCAGACGGGGGTAGAGCTTTCTTT.

This clonotype was counted at least ten times. The J gene is TRBJ2-7, the V gene TRBV12-3 or TRBV12-4; 7 nucleotides align to TRBD2. V dropped 3 bases and J dropped 4; count of bases not matched to a gene: 12. The CDR3 consists of 16 residues. In DNA, the CDR3 is TGTGCCAGCAGTTTTGGTGCGGGAGCCCTACTTTACGAGCAGTACTTC. Residues: CASSFGAGALLYEQYF.

The J gene is TRBJ1-4, the V gene TRBV6-1; 7 bases match TRBD1. The CDR3 is made up of 17 amino acids. From germline, CDR1 is MNHNS and CDR2 SASEGT. V was pared by 6 bases and J by 0 bases, with 10 bases of the junction left unmatched. CDR3 in amino acids: CASRGTAGIATNEKLFF. The CDR3 DNA sequence: TGTGCCAGCAGAGGGACAGCCGGGATTGCAACTAATGAAAAACTGTTTTTT.

In its sample, this clonotype was seen many times. The chain joins TRBV28 to TRBJ1-5, with D perhaps matching TRBD1 (6 bases). The V end lost 10 bases, the J end lost 9 bases, and 16 bases lay between the germline ends. Germline CDR1 is MDHEN and CDR2 is SYDVKM. This CDR3 has 12 residues. The CDR3 nucleotides read TGTGCCACGGGGGCCGCTAGACGGCCCCAGCATTTT. Its translation is CATGAARRPQHF.

At least ten counts were recorded for this clonotype. The V call is TRBV30, the J call TRBJ2-5; D gene unclear. Germline values: CDR1 GTSNPN, CDR2 SVGIG (reference sequence). The CDR3 loop spans 12 amino acids. Trimming shortened V by 0 bases and J by 4 bases, and 6 bases separated the two germline ends. The CDR3 loop reads CAWSVIAETQYF. CDR3 DNA sequence: TGTGCCTGGAGTGTAATCGCAGAGACCCAGTACTTC.

This clonotype was counted ten times or more. This chain links TRBV28 with TRBJ1-2; maybe TRBD1 (6 bases). The CDR3 contains 13 residues. V was shortened by 3 bases and J by 7 bases, with 12 bases between the two germline ends. Per germline, CDR1 MDHEN and CDR2 SYDVKM. The chain's CDR3 is CASSLNRVGGYTF. As DNA, the CDR3 is TGTGCCAGCAGTTTGAACAGGGTGGGTGGCTACACCTTC.

Ten or more counts support this clonotype. The J gene is TRBJ1-1, the V gene TRBV29-1; no firm D call. V lost 4 bases and J lost 1, with 4 bases in between. Germline lookup yields CDR1 SQVTM and CDR2 ANQGSEA. The CDR3 is 11 residues long. The CDR3 loop reads CSVVKNTEAFF. The CDR3 DNA follows: TGCAGCGTTGTAAAGAACACTGAAGCTTTCTTT.

The chain combines TRBV28 with TRBJ2-4, with 11 nucleotides matching TRBD1. This CDR3 is 21 amino acids long. With V trimmed by 3 bases and J by 2 bases, 18 bases remained unmatched. The germline gives CDR1 MDHEN, CDR2 SYDVKM. The CDR3: CASSLSNLVRGQGASKNIQYF. CDR3 DNA sequence: TGTGCCAGCAGTTTGTCGAATTTAGTTAGAGGACAGGGGGCTTCCAAAAACATTCAGTACTTC.

This clonotype was counted many times. This chain uses TRBV12-3 or TRBV12-4 with TRBJ2-5; no clear D gene. V was pared by 2 bases and J by 5 bases, with 6 bases between. The CDR3 extends over 12 amino acids. CDR3 residues: CASSLKGETQYF. CDR3 nucleotides: TGTGCCAGCAGTTTAAAGGGTGAGACCCAGTACTTC.

This clonotype has at least ten counts. At one boundary the junction diverges from the germline segment, which might be a read error. The J gene is TRBJ2-7, the V gene TRBV28, with 12 nucleotides matching TRBD2. The CDR3 is 13 amino acids. Germline V gene lookup returns CDR1 MDHEN and CDR2 SYDVKM. The CDR3 DNA sequence: TGTGCCAGCAGTATATCAGGGACTAGCGGGTTTCCCTTC. Its protein is CASSISGTSGFPF.

This clonotype was found once. Possible read error: a much larger clone is one base away. No conserved phenylalanine or tryptophan is present at the end of the CDR3, so a read error is the likely explanation. This chain joins TRBV7-2 and TRBJ1-6; 9 positions agree with TRBD1. Per germline, CDR1 SGHTA and CDR2 FQGNSA. The CDR3 is 13 residues long. Trimming cost V 5 bases and J 12 bases; bases outside gene matches: 5. CDR3 in amino acids: CASSEGQGLPLHL. CDR3 coding DNA: TGTGCCAGCAGCGAGGGACAGGGACTACCCCTCCACTTA.

CDR3 sequence reads: CASSSPAGERETQYF. The CDR3 DNA reads as TGTGCCAGCAGTTCCCCTGCGGGAGAGAGAGAGACCCAGTACTTC. The J gene is TRBJ2-5, the V gene TRBV6-5; 7 bases fit TRBD2. CDR1 MNHEY and CDR2 SVGAGI come from the germline V gene. The CDR3 runs 15 residues. Trimming at V came to 4 bases and at J to 4 bases, leaving 9 bases not matched to a gene.

This clonotype was counted only a few times. This chain connects TRBV7-8 to TRBJ2-5; D gene ambiguous. Trimming cost V 5 bases and J 4 bases, with 11 bases left between them. CDR3 length: 13 residues. Germline V gives CDR1 SGHVS, CDR2 FQNEAQ. This CDR3 reads CASSRMNPETQYF. The CDR3, as DNA: TGTGCCAGCAGCCGGATGAATCCAGAGACCCAGTACTTC. The full variable domain, its missing parts supplied by reference TRBV7-8 and TRBJ2-5, is GAGVSQSPRYKVAKRGQDVALRCDPISGHVSLFWYQQALGQGPEFLTYFQNEAQLDKSGLPSDRFFAERPEGSVSTLKIQRTQQEDSAVYLCASSRMNPETQYFGPGTRLLVL.

This clonotype was counted at least ten times. V is TRBV6-5 and J is TRBJ2-7; a possible D gene is TRBD2 (5 bases). Germline assignment: CDR1 MNHEY and CDR2 SVGAGI. This CDR3 is 15 amino acids long. Trimming took 0 bases from V and 1 from J, leaving 10 bases between them. In nucleotides, the CDR3 is TGTGCCAGCAGTTACTCGATCCGCGGGTCCTACGAGCAGTACTTC. This translates into CASSYSIRGSYEQYF.

There are many counts of this clonotype. The rearrangement joins TRBV6-1 to TRBJ1-6; D is ambiguous. V lost 5 bases, J lost 0 bases, and 14 bases lay in between. Germline loops: CDR1 MNHNS, CDR2 SASEGT. The CDR3 length is 17 residues. The CDR3 DNA reads as TGTGCCAGCAGTCCCTTAATGGGGAGCTCCTATAATTCACCCCTCCACTTT. Translation gives CASSPLMGSSYNSPLHF.

There are many counts of this clonotype. The rearrangement links TRBV28 to TRBJ1-5; no clear D gene. Germline lookup yields CDR1 MDHEN and CDR2 SYDVKM. CDR3 length: 15 amino acids. Trimming took off 6 bases at V and 0 bases at J, with 12 bases between the two ends. CDR3 coding DNA: TGTGCCAGCAGCCCAATTCGGCTTAGCAATCAGCCCCAGCATTTT. Its translation: CASSPIRLSNQPQHF.

The genes are TRBV30 and TRBJ2-5; no definite D call. CDR1 and CDR2 (germline): GTSNPN, SVGIG (reference sequence). The CDR3 sequence is 17 residues long. V was clipped by 3 bases and J by 5 bases, with 25 bases between them. CDR3 DNA sequence: TGTGCCTGGAGGAATCCCGTCCGAACCAAAGGCTGGGAGACCCAGTACTTC. It translates to CAWRNPVRTKGWETQYF.

The V and J genes are TRBV7-2 and TRBJ2-2; D unclear. The CDR3 covers 13 residues. Trimming left V 5 bases short and J 7 bases short, with 11 bases between. CDR1 SGHTA and CDR2 FQGNSA come from the germline V gene. The CDR3 loop is CASSRRVGGELFF. In DNA form, the CDR3 reads TGTGCCAGCAGCCGCCGGGTCGGCGGGGAGCTGTTTTTT.

This clonotype has ten or more counts. The chain recombines TRBV6-1 with TRBJ2-2; 9 bases line up with TRBD1. The germline V gene encodes CDR1 MNHNS and CDR2 SASEGT. This CDR3 spans 15 amino acids. Losses at the gene ends were 6 bases for V and 7 bases for J; bases not matched to a gene: 9. The CDR3, as DNA: TGTGCCAGCAGGACGAACAGGGGGCAGGGCGGGGAGCTGTTTTTT. Its translation: CASRTNRGQGGELFF.